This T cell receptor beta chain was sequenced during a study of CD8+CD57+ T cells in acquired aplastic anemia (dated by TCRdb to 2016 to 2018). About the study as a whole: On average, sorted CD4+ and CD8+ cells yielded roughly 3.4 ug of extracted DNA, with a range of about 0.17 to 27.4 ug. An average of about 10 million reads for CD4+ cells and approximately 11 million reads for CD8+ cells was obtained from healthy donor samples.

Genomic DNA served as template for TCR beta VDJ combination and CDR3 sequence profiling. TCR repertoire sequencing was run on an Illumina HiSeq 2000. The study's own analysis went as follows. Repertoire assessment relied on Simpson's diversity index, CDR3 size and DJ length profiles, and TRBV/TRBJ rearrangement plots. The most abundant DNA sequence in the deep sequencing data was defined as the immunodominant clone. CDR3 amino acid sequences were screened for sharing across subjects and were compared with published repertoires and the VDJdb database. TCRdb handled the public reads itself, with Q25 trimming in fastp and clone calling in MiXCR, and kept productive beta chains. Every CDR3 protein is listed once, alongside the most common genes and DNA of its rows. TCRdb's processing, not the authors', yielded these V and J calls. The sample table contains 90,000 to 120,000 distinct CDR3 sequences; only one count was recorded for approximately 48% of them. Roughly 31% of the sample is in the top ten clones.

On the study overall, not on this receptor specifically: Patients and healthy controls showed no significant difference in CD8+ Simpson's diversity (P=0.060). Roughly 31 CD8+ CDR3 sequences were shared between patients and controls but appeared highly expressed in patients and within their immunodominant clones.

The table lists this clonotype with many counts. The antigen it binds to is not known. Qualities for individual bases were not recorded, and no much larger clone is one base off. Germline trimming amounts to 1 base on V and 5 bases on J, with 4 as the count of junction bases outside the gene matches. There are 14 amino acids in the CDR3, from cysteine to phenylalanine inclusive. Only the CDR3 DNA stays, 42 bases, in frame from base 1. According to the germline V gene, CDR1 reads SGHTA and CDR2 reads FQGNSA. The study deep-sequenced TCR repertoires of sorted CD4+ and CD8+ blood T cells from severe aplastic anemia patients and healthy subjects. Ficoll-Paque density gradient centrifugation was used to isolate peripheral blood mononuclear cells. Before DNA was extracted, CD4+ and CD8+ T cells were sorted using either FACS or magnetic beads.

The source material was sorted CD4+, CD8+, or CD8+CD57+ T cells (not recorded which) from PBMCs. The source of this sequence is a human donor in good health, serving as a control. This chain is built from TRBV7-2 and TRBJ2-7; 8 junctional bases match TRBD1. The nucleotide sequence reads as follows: TGTGCCAGCAGCTTAGTCCAGGGGGCAAACGAGCAGTACTTC. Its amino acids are CASSLVQGANEQYF.